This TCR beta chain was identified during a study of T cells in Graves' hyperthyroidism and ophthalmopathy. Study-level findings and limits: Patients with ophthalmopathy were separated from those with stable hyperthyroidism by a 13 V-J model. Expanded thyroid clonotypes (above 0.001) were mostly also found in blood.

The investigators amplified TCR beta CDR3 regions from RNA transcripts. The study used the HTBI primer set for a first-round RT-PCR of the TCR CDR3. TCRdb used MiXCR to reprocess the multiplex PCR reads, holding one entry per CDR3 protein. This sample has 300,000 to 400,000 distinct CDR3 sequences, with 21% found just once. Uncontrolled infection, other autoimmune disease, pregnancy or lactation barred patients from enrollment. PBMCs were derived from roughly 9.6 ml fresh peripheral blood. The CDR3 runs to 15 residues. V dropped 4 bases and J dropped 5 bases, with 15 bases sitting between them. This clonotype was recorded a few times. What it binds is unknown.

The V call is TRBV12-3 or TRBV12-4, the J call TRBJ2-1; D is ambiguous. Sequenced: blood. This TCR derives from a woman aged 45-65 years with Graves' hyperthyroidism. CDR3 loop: CASSSRVPSNNEQFF. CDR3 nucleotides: TGTGCCAGCAGTTCCCGGGTCCCAAGCAACAATGAGCAGTTCTTC.